This record concerns one T cell receptor beta chain sequence. Germline loops: CDR1 SEHNR, CDR2 FQNEAQ (reference sequence). V lost 1 base to trimming and J lost 3 bases; unmatched junction nucleotides: 1. This CDR3 has 15 amino acids. One entry per CDR3 protein, called by TCRdb with MiXCR from the RT-PCR reads. The sample records about 72,000 distinct CDR3 sequences, about a quarter being singletons. The source of the sample is a study of patients and donors after allogeneic stem cell transplantation. The receptor's source is a human donor who was either an allogeneic HSCT recipient or a stem cell or donor lymphocyte infusion donor (not recorded which). It is not recorded whose cells these are; they may come from a transplant donor. Sequencing was carried out using blood, either unsorted or a sorted T cell fraction (not recorded which). V usage is TRBV7-9 and J usage is TRBJ2-1, with 9 bases aligning to TRBD2. CDR3 sequence: CASSLVAGDYNEQFF. CDR3 coding DNA: TGTGCCAGCAGCTTAGTAGCGGGAGACTACAATGAGCAGTTCTTC.